This paragraph covers one TCR beta chain sequence. Its antigen remains unknown. The sample is drawn from a study of blood T cells in healthy people across ages. Then a second PCR, running roughly 7 to 11 cycles, was carried out with a sample-barcoded 5' primer and a J-beta primer mix. Each cDNA molecule, via a template-switch adaptor with 12 random nucleotides, was tagged. TCRdb ran MiXCR on the 5' RACE reads and lists one entry per CDR3 protein. The sample gives 1,500,000 or so distinct CDR3 sequences, around 55% of which show up once; 6.5% to 8.5% is in the top ten. Study results and caveats: As age increased, TCR beta diversity per million T cells fell in a roughly linear fashion.

Whenever a sample was processed, at least 7 million PBMCs were isolated. A minimum of 5 micrograms of total RNA was extracted per sample. The V gene's germline CDR1 is SGDLS and CDR2 YYNGEE. The V gene end was trimmed by 3 bases and the J gene end by 0 bases; junction bases not matched to a gene: 14. The CDR3 has 19 residues. The chain combines TRBV9 with TRBJ2-4; TRBD1 matches 8 bases. Sequenced input: blood. The sequence was collected from a man aged 18 to 30 in good health. CDR3 loop: CASSAADRGSQLAKNIQYF. In DNA form, the CDR3 reads TGTGCCAGCAGCGCCGCAGACAGGGGCTCCCAGTTAGCCAAAAACATTCAGTACTTC.